This T cell receptor beta chain is from a study of T-cell memory formation after mild COVID-19. Whole-study results and caveats: Several responding clones turned up in pre-infection memory, indicating that cross-reactive memory may have taken part.

Trimming removed 2 bases at V and 3 bases at J, with 12 bases between. Germline V gene data show CDR1 as SGHRS and CDR2 as YFSETQ. The CDR3 sequence is 15 residues long. Amplification by 5'RACE using constant-segment primers produced TCR alpha and TCR beta cDNA libraries that carried sample barcodes and UMIs. TCRdb analysed the 5' RACE reads with MiXCR anew, one entry per CDR3 protein. The sample lists roughly 380,000 distinct CDR3 sequences; 25% to 30% were seen once. The sample holds a few counts of this clonotype. The antigen is not known. Sequenced material: PBMCs or a T cell subset sorted from them (not recorded which). The TCR was taken from an adult woman who had mild COVID-19 (a few samples of this study predate the infection). Cell type and time point are not known. The chain employs TRBV5-1 and TRBJ1-5; D is possibly TRBD1 (5 bases). CDR3 DNA: TGCGCCAGCAGCTTCATTGGGGGACCCAATCAGCCCCAGCATTTT. Translation: CASSFIGGPNQPQHF.